These 30 T cell receptor beta chains were sequenced from one sample in a study of T cell repertoires in cytomegalovirus infection. From the reads, TCRdb called clonotypes with MiXCR, one entry per CDR3 protein. Among about 890,000 distinct CDR3 sequences listed, less than 35% were seen once. The antigens of these receptors remain unknown. Specimen: cultured CD8+ T cells from PBMCs, collected from culture after CMV antigen stimulation. The receptor set was obtained from a human donor in good health (CMV status not recorded). Some clones in this sample may be carry-over from other donors' samples.

The chain has TRBV5-8 and TRBJ2-1, with 9 bases lining up with TRBD1. V dropped 4 bases and J dropped 5; count of bases not matched to a gene: 10. Per germline, CDR1 SGHTS and CDR2 YDEGEE. This CDR3 has 16 amino acids. The CDR3 is CASSPRSGTGNNEQFF. The CDR3 DNA follows: TGTGCCAGCAGCCCCCGGTCCGGGACAGGGAACAATGAGCAGTTCTTC.

Note on this clonotype: This could be a read error, since a much larger clone is one nucleotide away. The chain joins TRBV7-8 to TRBJ1-1; D is unclear. The V gene's germline CDR1 is SGHVS and CDR2 FQNEAQ. V gave up 3 bases and J gave up 4 bases, with 12 bases separating them. CDR3 size: 14 residues. The CDR3, as DNA: TGTGCCAGCAGCTTTGGCGTTATCAGCACTGAAGCTTTCTTT. Residues: CASSFGVISTEAFF. Variable domain in full (rest from reference TRBV7-8 and TRBJ1-1): GAGVSQSPRYKVAKRGQDVALRCDPISGHVSLFWYQQALGQGPEFLTYFQNEAQLDKSGLPSDRFFAERPEGSVSTLKIQRTQQEDSAVYLCASSFGVISTEAFFGQGTRLTVV.

The chain recombines TRBV6-1 with TRBJ2-5; TRBD2 is a possible D gene (5 bases). The V end was cut by 10 bases, the J end by 2 bases, with 14 bases between. The CDR3 length is 13 residues. Per the germline V gene, CDR1 is MNHNS and CDR2 is SASEGT. The chain's CDR3 is CATGVIGQETQYF. The CDR3 coding sequence is TGTGCCACCGGGGTTATTGGGCAAGAGACCCAGTACTTC.

This clonotype has a handful of counts. The germline gene is not matched at one end of the junction; a read error may be the cause. For the CDR3, the DNA is TGTGCTAGCAGCTTAGACTTGGGAGAAGAGACCCAGTACTTC. Translation: CASSLDLGEETQYF. V is TRBV7-6 and J is TRBJ2-5; D is possibly TRBD2 (5 bases). The V gene's germline CDR1 is SGHVS and CDR2 FNYEAQ. This CDR3 comprises 14 residues.

The CDR3: CASSAWDAKTDTQYF. The CDR3 nucleotides are TGTGCCAGCAGCGCGTGGGACGCCAAAACAGATACGCAGTATTTT. The chain is built from TRBV9 and TRBJ2-3; the D call may be TRBD1 or TRBD2 (5 bases each). The CDR3 length is 15 residues. CDR1 and CDR2 (germline): SGDLS, YYNGEE. Trimming removed 3 bases from V and 3 bases from J, with 14 bases in between.

This clonotype was seen only a few times. The chain links TRBV7-8 to TRBJ2-1; 7 bases are shared with TRBD2. V was pared by 9 bases and J by 4 bases, with 12 bases of the junction left unmatched. Germline V gives CDR1 SGHVS, CDR2 FQNEAQ. This CDR3 has 15 residues. CDR3 protein: CASLLQIGGYNEQFF. In DNA form, the CDR3 reads TGTGCCAGTCTCCTACAAATCGGGGGGTACAATGAGCAGTTCTTC.

This clonotype has just a few counts. This sequence joins TRBV27 and TRBJ2-6; D tentatively fits TRBD1 or TRBD2 (5 bases each). The CDR3 consists of 13 residues. Per the germline V gene, CDR1 is MNHEY and CDR2 is SMNVEV (reference sequence). The V and J ends lost 8 bases and 3 bases respectively, with 8 bases between them. CDR3 DNA: TGTGCCAGCCGGGGCCTTGGGGCCAACGTCCTGACTTTC. Encoded protein: CASRGLGANVLTF.

This clonotype has just a few counts. V is TRBV4-3 and J is TRBJ2-5; D is possibly TRBD2 (5 bases). The CDR3 contains 15 residues. The germline gives CDR1 LGHNA, CDR2 YSLEER. V lost 3 bases to trimming and J lost 5 bases, with 16 bases between them. Here the CDR3 reads CASSQHWVGGETQYF. The CDR3 DNA is TGCGCCAGCAGCCAGCACTGGGTAGGCGGGGAGACCCAGTACTTC.

The chain combines TRBV6-2 or TRBV6-3 with TRBJ2-1; D is uncertain. The germline V and J ends were trimmed by 6 bases and 4 bases, with 25 bases remaining between them. CDR1 and CDR2 from the germline V gene are MNHEY and SVGEGT. The CDR3 runs 18 residues. CDR3 sequence: CASSPLTGPTPTYNEQFF. CDR3 nucleotides: TGTGCCAGCAGCCCATTAACCGGGCCGACTCCGACTTACAATGAGCAGTTCTTC.

The rearrangement links TRBV20-1 to TRBJ2-1, with 7 nucleotides matching TRBD2. The germline gives CDR1 DFQATT, CDR2 SNEGSKA (reference sequence). The CDR3 spans 17 residues. V dropped 0 bases and J dropped 4; count of bases not matched to a gene: 12. The CDR3 bases are TGCAGTGCTAGAGATCGTAATAGGCTAGCGGAATACAATGAGCAGTTCTTC. It specifies CSARDRNRLAEYNEQFF.

Many counts were recorded for this clonotype. This chain connects TRBV7-2 to TRBJ2-1; possibly TRBD1 or TRBD2 for D (5 bases each). The germline V gene has CDR1 SGHTA and CDR2 FQGNSA. This CDR3 is built from 15 residues. Deletions cut 3 bases from V and 14 bases from J, with 23 bases between. DNA of the CDR3: TGTGCCAGCAGCTTTTATCGTCCGGGGCACCAAGAGGAGTTCTTC. It yields the protein CASSFYRPGHQEEFF.

Details on this clonotype: A much larger clone lies a single base off, so this may be a read error. The V call is TRBV11-1, the J call TRBJ2-2; 11 bases agree with TRBD2. The CDR3 totals 18 residues. The V gene's germline CDR1 is SGHAT and CDR2 FQDESV (reference sequence). The CDR3 here is CANSLNLAGGPETGELFF. In DNA form, the CDR3 reads TGTGCCAACAGCTTAAACCTAGCGGGGGGTCCGGAGACCGGGGAGCTGTTTTTT.

The chain is built from TRBV2 and TRBJ2-1, with 11 bases that match TRBD2. The V gene end was trimmed by 0 bases and the J gene end by 4 bases; junction bases not matched to a gene: 8. Germline assignment: CDR1 SNHLY and CDR2 FYNNEI. This CDR3 has 18 amino acids. As DNA, the CDR3 is TGTGCCAGCAGTGAAGCGCAAAATAGCGGGGGGGTTTACAATGAGCAGTTCTTC. It codes for CASSEAQNSGGVYNEQFF.

The chain carries TRBV6-2 or TRBV6-3 and TRBJ1-2; 8 bases map to TRBD1. V lost 7 bases to trimming and J lost 5 bases; unmatched junction nucleotides: 12. The CDR3 runs 15 residues. From germline, CDR1 is MNHEY and CDR2 SVGEGT. The CDR3 bases are TGTGCCAGCATTTATGAAGCAGGGACAGGATATGGCTACACCTTC. The encoded protein is CASIYEAGTGYGYTF.

This chain connects TRBV7-6 to TRBJ2-2; weak D call: TRBD2 (6 bases). Germline loops: CDR1 SGHVS, CDR2 FNYEAQ. This CDR3 comprises 16 residues. The V end lost 6 bases, the J end lost 2 bases, and 16 bases lay between the germline ends. As DNA, the CDR3 is TGTGCCAGCAGACCTACTGCTAGCGCCAACACCGGGGAGCTGTTTTTT. Translating it yields CASRPTASANTGELFF.

This clonotype has at least ten counts. V gene TRBV6-2 or TRBV6-3 combines with J gene TRBJ2-7; possible D gene TRBD1, 5 bases. The V end lost 0 bases, the J end lost 6 bases, and 15 bases lay between the germline ends. The CDR3 consists of 15 residues. The germline V gene has CDR1 MNHEY and CDR2 SVGEGT. This chain's CDR3 is CASSYSRQSGVEQYV. The CDR3 DNA reads TGTGCCAGCAGTTACTCAAGACAGTCGGGTGTCGAGCAGTACGTC.

The sample holds a few counts of this clonotype. V and J are TRBV6-2 or TRBV6-3 and TRBJ2-7; TRBD1 or TRBD2 may be the D gene (5 bases each). Trimming left V 4 bases short and J 2 bases short, with 15 bases between. Per germline, CDR1 MNHEY and CDR2 SVGEGT. This CDR3 contains 15 residues. This chain's CDR3 is CASSSGTTGPYEQYV. As DNA, the CDR3 is TGTGCCAGCAGTTCCGGGACGACCGGACCCTACGAGCAGTACGTC.

DNA for the CDR3: TGTGCCAGCAGGCGGAGGGGGACAGGCCCCGAGGGCTATGGCTACACCTTC. It specifies CASRRRGTGPEGYGYTF. The J gene is TRBJ1-2, the V gene TRBV12-3 or TRBV12-4; 8 bases match TRBD1. The ends lost 6 bases at V and 4 bases at J; junction bases unmatched: 16. The CDR3 contains 17 residues.

This clonotype has ten or more counts. This sequence joins TRBV7-2 and TRBJ2-1; no reliable D call. V dropped 1 base and J dropped 4 bases, with 11 bases sitting between them. The germline V gene encodes CDR1 SGHTA and CDR2 FQGNSA. The CDR3 extends over 15 amino acids. CDR3 sequence (DNA): TGTGCCAGCAGCTTAGTTGAGGAAGTTTACAATGAGCAGTTCTTC. This sequence encodes CASSLVEEVYNEQFF. Full variable domain (rest looked up from reference TRBV7-2 and TRBJ2-1): GAGVSQSPSNKVTEKGKDVELRCDPISGHTALYWYRQSLGQGLEFLIYFQGNSAPDKSGLPSDRFSAERTGGSVSTLTIQRTQQEDSAVYLCASSLVEEVYNEQFFGPGTRLTVL.

The chain is built from TRBV19 and TRBJ2-2; the D gene could be TRBD1 or TRBD2 (5 bases each). The CDR3 sequence is 15 residues long. Trimming shortened V by 3 bases and J by 1 base, and 9 bases separated the two germline ends. The germline V gene encodes CDR1 LNHDA and CDR2 SQIVND (reference sequence). Written as DNA, the CDR3 is TGTGCCAGTAGTATCGGGGCCCGGAACACCGGGGAGCTGTTTTTT. Its translation: CASSIGARNTGELFF.

The J gene is TRBJ1-3, the V gene TRBV3-1; 8 nucleotides agree with TRBD1. This CDR3 is built from 15 residues. V gave up 4 bases and J gave up 1 base; unmatched junction bases: 3. Germline lookup yields CDR1 LGHDT and CDR2 YNNKEL (reference sequence). The CDR3 region has the DNA TGTGCCAGCAGCCGGCAGGGGGCTTCTGGAAACACCATATATTTT. As protein: CASSRQGASGNTIYF. The variable domain in full, with the rest retrieved from reference TRBV3-1 and TRBJ1-3, is DTAVSQTPKYLVTQMGNDKSIKCEQNLGHDTMYWYKQDSKKFLKIMFSYNNKELIINETVPNRFSPKSPDKAHLNLHINSLELGDSAVYFCASSRQGASGNTIYFGEGSWLTVV.

This clonotype was seen a few times. The chain links TRBV6-5 to TRBJ2-1; 7 bases align to TRBD2. Germline CDR1 and CDR2: MNHEY and SVGAGI. The CDR3 totals 15 residues. V was pared by 0 bases and J by 5 bases, with 4 bases of the junction left unmatched. The CDR3 reads CASSYSKRGNNEQFF. The CDR3 region has the DNA TGTGCCAGCAGTTACTCTAAGCGGGGCAACAATGAGCAGTTCTTC.

This sequence joins TRBV9 and TRBJ2-1; 7 nucleotides align to TRBD1. Germline-derived CDR1 and CDR2 are SGDLS and YYNGEE. J lost 1 base, V lost 4 bases, and 5 bases had no gene match. The CDR3 loop spans 15 amino acids. The CDR3 DNA follows: TGTGCCAGCAGCCCTCAACAGGGGTCCTACAATGAGCAGTTCTTC. Protein product: CASSPQQGSYNEQFF.

This clonotype has only a few counts. The CDR3 DNA is TGTGCCAGCAGCAGTGACCACTCCTACGAGCAGTACTTC. This encodes CASSSDHSYEQYF. The V call is TRBV6-5, the J call TRBJ2-7; D is undetermined. Germline V gene lookup returns CDR1 MNHEY and CDR2 SVGAGI. Trimming took 6 bases from V and 0 from J, leaving 9 bases between them. The CDR3 is made up of 13 amino acids.

This clonotype showed up just a few times. This rearrangement joins TRBV27 to TRBJ2-7; perhaps TRBD1 as D (6 bases). In germline, CDR1 is MNHEY, CDR2 SMNVEV (reference sequence). V was shortened by 5 bases and J by 0 bases, with 17 bases between the two germline ends. The CDR3 is 16 residues long. CDR3 sequence reads: CASSATGFSSSYEQYV. DNA of the CDR3: TGTGCCAGCAGTGCGACAGGCTTTTCCAGCTCCTACGAGCAGTACGTC.

This sequence joins TRBV14 and TRBJ2-1, with D uncertain. The V gene's germline CDR1 is SGHDN and CDR2 FVKESK. This CDR3 comprises 12 residues. V was trimmed by 6 bases and J by 6 bases, leaving 9 bases between them. The CDR3 bases are TGTGCCAGCAGTGTGCAGCTCAATGAGCAGTTCTTC. Protein sequence: CASSVQLNEQFF.

The chain uses TRBV7-9 and TRBJ1-1, with 9 bases that match TRBD1. V lost 5 bases, J lost 4 bases, and 5 bases stayed unmatched. Per the germline V gene, CDR1 is SEHNR and CDR2 is FQNEAQ (reference sequence). This CDR3 has 14 amino acids. DNA of the CDR3: TGTGCCAGCAGCAAAGGGACAGGGTTCACTGAAGCTTTCTTT. It specifies CASSKGTGFTEAFF.

This clonotype was found many times. The chain joins TRBV7-8 to TRBJ2-1; D gene uncertain. The CDR3 is 14 residues long. The germline CDR1 and CDR2 sequences are SGHVS and FQNEAQ. Deletions cut 2 bases from V and 1 base from J, with 6 bases between. CDR3 nucleotides: TGTGCCAGCAGCTTACGGGCGTCCTACAATGAGCAGTTCTTC. Amino acids: CASSLRASYNEQFF.

This sequence joins TRBV15 and TRBJ2-1, with a tentative D call TRBD2 (7 bases). This CDR3 spans 15 amino acids. V was clipped by 4 bases and J by 2 bases, with 12 bases between them. Germline V lookup: CDR1 LNHNV, CDR2 YYDKDF (reference sequence). CDR3 protein: CATSTRGGTYNEQFF. CDR3 bases: TGTGCCACCAGCACGAGGGGGGGGACCTACAATGAGCAGTTCTTC. Full variable domain (rest looked up from reference TRBV15 and TRBJ2-1): DAMVIQNPRYQVTQFGKPVTLSCSQTLNHNVMYWYQQKSSQAPKLLFHYYDKDFNNEADTPDNFQSRRPNTSFCFLDIRSPGLGDTAMYLCATSTRGGTYNEQFFGPGTRLTVL.

The genes are TRBV6-5 and TRBJ2-3, with a possible D match to TRBD1 (6 bases). Trimming shortened V by 2 bases and J by 4 bases, and 19 bases separated the two germline ends. The germline CDR1 and CDR2 sequences are MNHEY and SVGAGI. The CDR3 runs 17 residues. The CDR3: CASSYGPPGASADTQYF. The CDR3 DNA reads TGTGCCAGCAGTTACGGACCGCCAGGGGCTAGTGCAGATACGCAGTATTTT.